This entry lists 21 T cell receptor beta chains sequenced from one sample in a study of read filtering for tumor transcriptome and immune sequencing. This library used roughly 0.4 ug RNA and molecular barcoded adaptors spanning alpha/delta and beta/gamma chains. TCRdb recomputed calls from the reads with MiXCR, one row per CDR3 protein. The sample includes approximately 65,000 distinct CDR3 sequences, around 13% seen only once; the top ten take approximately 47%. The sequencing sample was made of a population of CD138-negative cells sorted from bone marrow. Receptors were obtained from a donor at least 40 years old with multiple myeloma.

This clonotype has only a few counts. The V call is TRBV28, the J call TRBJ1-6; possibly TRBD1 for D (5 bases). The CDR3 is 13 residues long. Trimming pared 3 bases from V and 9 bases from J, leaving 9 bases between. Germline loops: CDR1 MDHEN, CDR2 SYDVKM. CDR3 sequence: CASSFRASSPLHF. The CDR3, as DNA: TGTGCCAGCAGTTTCAGGGCGAGTTCACCCCTCCACTTT.

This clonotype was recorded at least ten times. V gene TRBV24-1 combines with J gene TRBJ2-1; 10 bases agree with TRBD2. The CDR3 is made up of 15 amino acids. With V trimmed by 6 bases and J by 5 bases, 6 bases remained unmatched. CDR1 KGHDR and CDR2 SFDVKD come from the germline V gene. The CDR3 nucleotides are TGTGCCACCAGTCCGGCTAGCGGGAGTAACAATGAGCAGTTCTTC. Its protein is CATSPASGSNNEQFF.

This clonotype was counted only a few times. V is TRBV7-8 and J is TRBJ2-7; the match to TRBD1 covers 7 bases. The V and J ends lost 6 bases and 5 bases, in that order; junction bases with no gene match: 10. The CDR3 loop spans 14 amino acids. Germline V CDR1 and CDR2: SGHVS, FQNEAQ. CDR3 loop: CASSFTGTAHEQYF. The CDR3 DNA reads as TGTGCCAGCAGTTTTACCGGGACAGCCCACGAGCAGTACTTC.

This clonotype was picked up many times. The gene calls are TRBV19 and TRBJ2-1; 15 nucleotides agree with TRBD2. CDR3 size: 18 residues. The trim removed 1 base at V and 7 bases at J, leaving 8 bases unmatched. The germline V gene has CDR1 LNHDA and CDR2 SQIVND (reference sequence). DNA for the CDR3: TGTGCCAGTAGTATAGCGCCAGGGACTAGCGGGAGGAGGAATGAGCAGTTCTTC. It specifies CASSIAPGTSGRRNEQFF.

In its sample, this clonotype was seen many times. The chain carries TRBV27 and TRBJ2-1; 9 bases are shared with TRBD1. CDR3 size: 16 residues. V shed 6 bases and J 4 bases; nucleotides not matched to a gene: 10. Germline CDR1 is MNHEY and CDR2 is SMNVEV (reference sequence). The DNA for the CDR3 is TGTGCCAGCAGGTACCGACAGGGGGAAATATACAATGAGCAGTTCTTC. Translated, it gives CASRYRQGEIYNEQFF.

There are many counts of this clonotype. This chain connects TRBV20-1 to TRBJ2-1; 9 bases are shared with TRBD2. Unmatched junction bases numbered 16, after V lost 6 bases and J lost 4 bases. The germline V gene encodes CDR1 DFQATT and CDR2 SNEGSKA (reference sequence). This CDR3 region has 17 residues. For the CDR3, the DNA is TGCAGTGCACTCGACAGGTCCGGGACTAGCCTTTACAATGAGCAGTTCTTC. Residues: CSALDRSGTSLYNEQFF.

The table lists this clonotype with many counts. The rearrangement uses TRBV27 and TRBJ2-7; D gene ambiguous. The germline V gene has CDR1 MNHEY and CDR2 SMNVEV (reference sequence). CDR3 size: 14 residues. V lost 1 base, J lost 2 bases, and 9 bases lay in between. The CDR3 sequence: CASSLYFRAYEQYF. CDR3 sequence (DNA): TGTGCCAGCAGTTTATATTTCAGAGCCTACGAGCAGTACTTC.

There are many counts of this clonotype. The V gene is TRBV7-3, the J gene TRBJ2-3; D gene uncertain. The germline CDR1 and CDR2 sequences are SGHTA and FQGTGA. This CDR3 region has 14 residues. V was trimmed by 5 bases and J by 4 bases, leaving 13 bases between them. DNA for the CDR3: TGTGCCAGCAGCCTTACGGGCCCCGCAGATACGCAGTATTTT. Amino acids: CASSLTGPADTQYF. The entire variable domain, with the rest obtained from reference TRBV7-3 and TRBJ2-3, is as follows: GAGVSQTPSNKVTEKGKYVELRCDPISGHTALYWYRQSLGQGPEFLIYFQGTGAADDSGLPNDRFFAVRPEGSVSTLKIQRTERGDSAVYLCASSLTGPADTQYFGPGTRLTVL.

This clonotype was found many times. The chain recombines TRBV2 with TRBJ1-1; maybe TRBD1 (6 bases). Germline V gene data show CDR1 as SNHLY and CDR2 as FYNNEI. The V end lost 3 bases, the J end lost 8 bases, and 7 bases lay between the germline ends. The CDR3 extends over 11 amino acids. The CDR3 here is CASSETGEAFF. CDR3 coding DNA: TGTGCCAGCAGTGAGACAGGAGAAGCTTTCTTT.

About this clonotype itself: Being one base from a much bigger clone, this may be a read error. The CDR3 nucleotides are TGCAGTGCTAGAGGGGACTACCGGGTCTACGAGCAGTACTTC. It is translated as CSARGDYRVYEQYF. The chain uses TRBV20-1 and TRBJ2-7; 7 nucleotides align to TRBD2. There are 14 residues in the CDR3. J lost 3 bases, V lost 1 base, and 6 bases had no gene match. Looked up from germline, CDR1 is DFQATT and CDR2 is SNEGSKA (reference sequence).

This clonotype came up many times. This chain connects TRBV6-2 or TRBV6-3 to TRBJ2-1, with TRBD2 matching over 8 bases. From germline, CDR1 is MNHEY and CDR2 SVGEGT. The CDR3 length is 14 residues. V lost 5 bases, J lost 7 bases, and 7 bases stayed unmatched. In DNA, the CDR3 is TGTGCCAGCAGTACCTGGACTAGCATAAATGAGCAGTTCTTC. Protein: CASSTWTSINEQFF.

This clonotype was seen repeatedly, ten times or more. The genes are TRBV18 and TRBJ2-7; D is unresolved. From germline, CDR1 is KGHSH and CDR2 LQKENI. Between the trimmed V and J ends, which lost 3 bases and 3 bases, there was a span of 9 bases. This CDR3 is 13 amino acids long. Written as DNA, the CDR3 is TGTGCCAGCTCACCTATGAGCAGCTACGAGCAGTACTTC. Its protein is CASSPMSSYEQYF.

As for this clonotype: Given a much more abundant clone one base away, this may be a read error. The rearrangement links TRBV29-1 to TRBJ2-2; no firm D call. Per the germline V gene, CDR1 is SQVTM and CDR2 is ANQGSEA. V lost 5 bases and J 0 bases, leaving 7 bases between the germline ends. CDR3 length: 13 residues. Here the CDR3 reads CSVNVTNTGELFF. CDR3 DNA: TGCAGCGTTAACGTAACGAACACCGGGGAGCTGTTTTTT.

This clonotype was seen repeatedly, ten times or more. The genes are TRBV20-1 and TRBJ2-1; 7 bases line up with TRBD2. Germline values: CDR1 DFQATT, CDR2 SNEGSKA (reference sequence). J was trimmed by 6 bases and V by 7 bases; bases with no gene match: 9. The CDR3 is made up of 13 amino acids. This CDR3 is CSVYGRLGNEQFF. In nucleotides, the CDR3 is TGCAGTGTTTACGGGAGGTTGGGCAATGAGCAGTTCTTC.

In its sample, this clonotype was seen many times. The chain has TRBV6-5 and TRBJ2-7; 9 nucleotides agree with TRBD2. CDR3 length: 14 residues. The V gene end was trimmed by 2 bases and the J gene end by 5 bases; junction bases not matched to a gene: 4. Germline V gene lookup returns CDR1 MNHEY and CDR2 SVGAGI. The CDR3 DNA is TGTGCCAGCAGTTACGGTAGCGGGAGAGACGAGCAGTACTTC. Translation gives CASSYGSGRDEQYF.

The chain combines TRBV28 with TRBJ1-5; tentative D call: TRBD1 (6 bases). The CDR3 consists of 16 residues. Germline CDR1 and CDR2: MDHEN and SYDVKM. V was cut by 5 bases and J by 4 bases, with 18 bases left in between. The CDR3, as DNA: TGTGCCAGCAGTCCGGGACAATCAGGCCCAAATCAGCCCCAGCATTTT. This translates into CASSPGQSGPNQPQHF.

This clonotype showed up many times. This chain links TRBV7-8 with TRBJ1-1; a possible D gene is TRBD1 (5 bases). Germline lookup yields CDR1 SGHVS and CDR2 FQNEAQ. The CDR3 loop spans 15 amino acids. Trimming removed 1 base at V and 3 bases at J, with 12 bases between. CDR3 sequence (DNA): TGTGCCAGCAGCTTAGAGGGCAGGGTGGACACTGAAGCTTTCTTT. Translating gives CASSLEGRVDTEAFF.

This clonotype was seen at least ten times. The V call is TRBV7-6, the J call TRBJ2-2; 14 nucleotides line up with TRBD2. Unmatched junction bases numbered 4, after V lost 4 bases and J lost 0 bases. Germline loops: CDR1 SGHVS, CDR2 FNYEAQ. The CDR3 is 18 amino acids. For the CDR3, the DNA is TGTGCCAGCAGCTCGGGGACTAGCGGGAGCGCGAACACCGGGGAGCTGTTTTTT. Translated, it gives CASSSGTSGSANTGELFF.

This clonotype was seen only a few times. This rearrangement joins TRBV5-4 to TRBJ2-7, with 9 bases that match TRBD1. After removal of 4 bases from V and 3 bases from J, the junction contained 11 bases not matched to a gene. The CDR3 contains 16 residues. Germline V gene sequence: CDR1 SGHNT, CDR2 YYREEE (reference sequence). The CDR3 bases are TGTGCCAGCAGCCCCCAGAAGGGACAGGGACTCTACGAGCAGTACTTC. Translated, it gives CASSPQKGQGLYEQYF.

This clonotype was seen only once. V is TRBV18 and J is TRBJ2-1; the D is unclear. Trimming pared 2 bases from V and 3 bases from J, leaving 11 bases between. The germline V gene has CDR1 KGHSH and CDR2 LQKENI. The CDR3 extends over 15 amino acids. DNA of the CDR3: TGTGCCAGCTCACCAACCACTCCTATCTACAATGAGCAGTTCTTC. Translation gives CASSPTTPIYNEQFF.

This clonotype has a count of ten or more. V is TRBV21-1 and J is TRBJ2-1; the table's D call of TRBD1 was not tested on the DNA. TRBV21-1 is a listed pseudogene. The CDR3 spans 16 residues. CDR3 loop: CASSLTGNPPYNEQFF. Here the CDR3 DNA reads TGTGCCAGCAGCCTGACCGGGAACCCCCCCTACAATGAGCAGTTCTTC.